This T cell receptor beta chain stems from a study of chemoradiotherapy in HPV16-positive cancers. Produced via immunoSEQ multiplex PCR; TCRdb's table is partial and in-frame only. The sample yields 15,000 to 20,000 clones, about four fifths seen once. The sample was collected from a patient who underwent chemoradiotherapy. The clonotype comes from a human donor with HPV-associated anogenital cancer.

The CDR3 sequence is CASSLRSGDYGYTF. The CDR3, as DNA: TGTGCCAGCAGCTTACGGTCAGGGGACTATGGCTACACCTTC. V gene TRBV7-2 combines with J gene TRBJ1-2; tentatively, D is TRBD1 (6 bases). The CDR3 sequence is 14 residues long. In germline, CDR1 is SGHTA, CDR2 FQGNSA. The V end lost 2 bases, the J end lost 3 bases, and 10 bases lay between the germline ends. The variable domain in full, with the rest retrieved from reference TRBV7-2 and TRBJ1-2, is GAGVSQSPSNKVTEKGKDVELRCDPISGHTALYWYRQSLGQGLEFLIYFQGNSAPDKSGLPSDRFSAERTGGSVSTLTIQRTQQEDSAVYLCASSLRSGDYGYTFGSGTRLTVV.